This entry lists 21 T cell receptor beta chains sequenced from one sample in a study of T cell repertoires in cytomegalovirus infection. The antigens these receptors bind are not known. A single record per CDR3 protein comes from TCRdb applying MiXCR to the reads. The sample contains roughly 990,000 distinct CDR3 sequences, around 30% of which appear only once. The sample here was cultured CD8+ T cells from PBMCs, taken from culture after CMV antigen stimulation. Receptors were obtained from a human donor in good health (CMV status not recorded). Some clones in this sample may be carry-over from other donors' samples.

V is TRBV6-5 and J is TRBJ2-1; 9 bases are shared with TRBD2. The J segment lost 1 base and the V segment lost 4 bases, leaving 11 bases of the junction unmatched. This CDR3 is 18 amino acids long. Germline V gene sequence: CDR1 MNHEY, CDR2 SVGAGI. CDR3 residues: CASSLVAGAPRSYNEQFF. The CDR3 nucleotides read TGTGCCAGCAGTTTGGTAGCGGGGGCCCCCAGGTCCTACAATGAGCAGTTCTTC.

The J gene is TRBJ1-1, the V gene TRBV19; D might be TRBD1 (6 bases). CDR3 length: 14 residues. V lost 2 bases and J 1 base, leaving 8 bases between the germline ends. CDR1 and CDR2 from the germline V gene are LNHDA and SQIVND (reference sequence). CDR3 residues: CASSINRANTEAFF. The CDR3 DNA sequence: TGTGCCAGTAGTATAAACAGGGCGAACACTGAAGCTTTCTTT.

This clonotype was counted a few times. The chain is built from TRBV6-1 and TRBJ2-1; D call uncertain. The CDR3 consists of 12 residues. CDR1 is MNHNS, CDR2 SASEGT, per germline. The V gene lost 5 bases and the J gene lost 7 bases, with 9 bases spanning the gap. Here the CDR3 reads CASSSTANEQFF. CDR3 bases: TGTGCCAGCAGTTCCACAGCTAATGAGCAGTTCTTC.

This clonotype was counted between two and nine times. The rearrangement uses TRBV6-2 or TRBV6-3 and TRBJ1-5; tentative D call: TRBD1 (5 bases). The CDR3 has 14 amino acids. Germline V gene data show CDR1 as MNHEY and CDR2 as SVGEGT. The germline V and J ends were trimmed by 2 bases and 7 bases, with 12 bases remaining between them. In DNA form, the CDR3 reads TGTGCCAGCAGTTACGGGGCAGTTCAACAGCCCCAGCATTTT. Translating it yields CASSYGAVQQPQHF.

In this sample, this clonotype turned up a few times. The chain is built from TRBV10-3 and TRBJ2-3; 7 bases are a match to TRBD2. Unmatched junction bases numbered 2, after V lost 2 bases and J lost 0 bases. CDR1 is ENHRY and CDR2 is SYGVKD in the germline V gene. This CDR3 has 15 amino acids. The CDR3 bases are TGTGCCATCAGTGAGGGCGGGGGAAGCACAGATACGCAGTATTTT. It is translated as CAISEGGGSTDTQYF.

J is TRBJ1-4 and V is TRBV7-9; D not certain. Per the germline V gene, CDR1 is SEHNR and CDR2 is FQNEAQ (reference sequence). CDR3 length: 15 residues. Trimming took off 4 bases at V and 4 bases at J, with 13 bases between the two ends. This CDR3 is CASSSGRWVNEKLFF. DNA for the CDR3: TGTGCCAGCAGCTCTGGCCGGTGGGTTAATGAAAAACTGTTTTTT.

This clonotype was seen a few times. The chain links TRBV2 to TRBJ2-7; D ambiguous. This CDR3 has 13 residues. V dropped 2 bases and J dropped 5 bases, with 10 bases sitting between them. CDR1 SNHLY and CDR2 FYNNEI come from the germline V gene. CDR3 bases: TGTGCCAGCAGTGAACCGGGTTCCGACGAGCAGTACTTC. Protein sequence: CASSEPGSDEQYF.

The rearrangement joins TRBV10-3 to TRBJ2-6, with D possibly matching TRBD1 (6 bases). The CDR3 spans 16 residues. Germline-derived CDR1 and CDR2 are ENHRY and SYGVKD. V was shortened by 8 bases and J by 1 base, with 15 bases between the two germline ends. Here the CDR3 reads CAILDSDDSGANVLTF. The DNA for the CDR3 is TGTGCCATCTTGGACAGCGACGATTCTGGGGCCAACGTCCTGACTTTC.

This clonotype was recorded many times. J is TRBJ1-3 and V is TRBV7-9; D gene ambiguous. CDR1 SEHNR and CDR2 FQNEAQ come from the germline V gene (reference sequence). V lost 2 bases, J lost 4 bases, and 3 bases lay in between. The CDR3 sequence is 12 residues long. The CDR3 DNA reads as TGTGCCAGCAGCTTACAGGGAAACACCATATATTTT. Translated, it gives CASSLQGNTIYF.

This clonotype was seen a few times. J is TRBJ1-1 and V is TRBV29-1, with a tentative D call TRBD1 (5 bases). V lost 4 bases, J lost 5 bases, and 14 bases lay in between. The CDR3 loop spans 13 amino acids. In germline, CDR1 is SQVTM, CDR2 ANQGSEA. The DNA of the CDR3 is TGCAGCGTTGCTCCCTCACGGGGGACTGAAGCTTTCTTT. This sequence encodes CSVAPSRGTEAFF.

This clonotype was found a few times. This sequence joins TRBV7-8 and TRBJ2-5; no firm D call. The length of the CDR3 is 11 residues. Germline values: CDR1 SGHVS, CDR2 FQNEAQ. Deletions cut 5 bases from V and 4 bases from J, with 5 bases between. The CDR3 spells CASSPIETQYF. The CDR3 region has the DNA TGTGCCAGCAGCCCCATAGAGACCCAGTACTTC. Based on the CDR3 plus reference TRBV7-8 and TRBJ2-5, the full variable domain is GAGVSQSPRYKVAKRGQDVALRCDPISGHVSLFWYQQALGQGPEFLTYFQNEAQLDKSGLPSDRFFAERPEGSVSTLKIQRTQQEDSAVYLCASSPIETQYFGPGTRLLVL.

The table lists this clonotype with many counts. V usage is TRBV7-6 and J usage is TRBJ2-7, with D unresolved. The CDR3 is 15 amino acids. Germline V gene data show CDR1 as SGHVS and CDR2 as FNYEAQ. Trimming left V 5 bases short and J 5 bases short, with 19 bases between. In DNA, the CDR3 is TGTGCCAGCAGCCCTTCAACCGGCGGAGTTGACGAGCAGTACTTC. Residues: CASSPSTGGVDEQYF.

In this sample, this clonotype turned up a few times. CDR3 DNA: TGTGCCAGCAGCCCCAACGCAGGGGGCTATGGCTACACCTTC. Encoded protein: CASSPNAGGYGYTF. V gene TRBV7-3 combines with J gene TRBJ1-2, with 7 bases identical to TRBD1. The V gene end was trimmed by 5 bases and the J gene end by 4 bases; junction bases not matched to a gene: 7. The CDR3 runs 14 residues. Per germline, CDR1 SGHTA and CDR2 FQGTGA.

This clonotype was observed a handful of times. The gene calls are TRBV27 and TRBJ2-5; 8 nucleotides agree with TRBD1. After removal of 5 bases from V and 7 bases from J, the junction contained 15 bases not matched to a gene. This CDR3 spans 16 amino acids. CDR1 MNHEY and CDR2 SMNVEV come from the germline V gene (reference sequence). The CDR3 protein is CASSDLRGQGYWTQYF. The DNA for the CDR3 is TGTGCCAGCAGTGACCTCCGTGGACAGGGTTATTGGACCCAGTACTTC.

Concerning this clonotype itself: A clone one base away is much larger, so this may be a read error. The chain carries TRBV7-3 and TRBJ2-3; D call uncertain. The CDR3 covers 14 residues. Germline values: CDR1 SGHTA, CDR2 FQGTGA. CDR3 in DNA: TGTGCCGGCAGCTGGTATGGGGGCACAGATACGCAGTATTTT. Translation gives CAGSWYGGTDTQYF. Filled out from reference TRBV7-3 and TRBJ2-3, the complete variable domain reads GAGVSQTPSNKVTEKGKYVELRCDPISGHTALYWYRQSLGQGPEFLIYFQGTGAADDSGLPNDRFFAVRPEGSVSTLKIQRTERGDSAVYLCAGSWYGGTDTQYFGPGTRLTVL.

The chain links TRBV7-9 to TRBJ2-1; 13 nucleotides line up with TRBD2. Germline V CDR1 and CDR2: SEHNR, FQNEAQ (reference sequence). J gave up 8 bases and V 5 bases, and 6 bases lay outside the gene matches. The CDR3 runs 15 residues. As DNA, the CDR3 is TGTGCCAGCAGCCCATTGACTAGCGGGGGGTATGAGCAGTTCTTC. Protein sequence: CASSPLTSGGYEQFF.

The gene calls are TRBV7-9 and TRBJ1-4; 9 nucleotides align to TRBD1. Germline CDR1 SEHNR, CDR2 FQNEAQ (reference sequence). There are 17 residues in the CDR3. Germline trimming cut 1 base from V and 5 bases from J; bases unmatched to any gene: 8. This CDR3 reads CASSLVGTGRPNEKLFF. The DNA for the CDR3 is TGTGCCAGCAGCTTAGTAGGGACAGGGCGTCCGAATGAAAAACTGTTTTTT.

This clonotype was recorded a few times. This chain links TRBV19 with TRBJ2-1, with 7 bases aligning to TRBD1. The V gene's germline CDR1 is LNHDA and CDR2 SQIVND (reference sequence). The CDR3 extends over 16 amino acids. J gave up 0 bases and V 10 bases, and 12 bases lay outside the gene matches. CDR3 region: CATRDRYSSSYNEQFF. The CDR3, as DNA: TGTGCCACCCGGGACAGATACTCTAGCTCCTACAATGAGCAGTTCTTC.

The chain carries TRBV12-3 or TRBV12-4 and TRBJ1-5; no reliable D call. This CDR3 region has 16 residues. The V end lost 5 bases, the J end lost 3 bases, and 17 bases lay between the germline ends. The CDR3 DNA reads TGTGCCAGCAGTCTCGGCCCGGCGGGTGTCAATCAGCCCCAGCATTTT. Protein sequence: CASSLGPAGVNQPQHF.

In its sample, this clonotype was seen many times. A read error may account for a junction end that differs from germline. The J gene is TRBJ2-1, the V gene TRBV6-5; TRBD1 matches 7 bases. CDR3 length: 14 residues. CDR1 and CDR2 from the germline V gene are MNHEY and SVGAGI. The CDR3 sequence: CASSYSTPKTGIIF. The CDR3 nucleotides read TGTGCCAGCAGTTACTCGACCCCAAAGACAGGGATTATCTTC.

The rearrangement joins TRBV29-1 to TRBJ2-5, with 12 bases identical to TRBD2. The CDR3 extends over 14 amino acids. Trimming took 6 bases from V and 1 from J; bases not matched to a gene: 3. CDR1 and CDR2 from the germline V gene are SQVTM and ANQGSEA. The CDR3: CSVEGLAGQETQYF. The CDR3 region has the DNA TGCAGCGTGGAGGGACTAGCGGGCCAAGAGACCCAGTACTTC.